The 8 T cell receptor beta chains below were found in one sample sequenced in a study of persistence of HIV-infected CD4 T cells. This was the immunoSEQ version 4 assay in survey mode. Profiling relied on immunoSEQ multiplex PCR, and the TCRdb table lists in-frame clones only, not all of them. The data hold about 28,000 clones, with approximately 82% observed a single time. Which antigens these TCRs recognize remains unknown. Stimulation used 10 ug/mL lysate from CMV-infected fibroblasts. CD40L/CD69 double-negative CD45RO-high memory CD4+ T cells were collected. Specimen: CD4+ T cells sorted from PBMCs after roughly 19-hour stimulation, collected from a patient who received antiretroviral therapy. These receptor sequences come from an adult man with HIV who was CMV-seropositive.

The chain recombines TRBV5-1 with TRBJ1-2; 7 bases line up with TRBD1. Germline trimming cut 0 bases from V and 11 bases from J; bases unmatched to any gene: 13. The CDR3 runs to 15 residues. CDR1 SGHRS and CDR2 YFSETQ come from the germline V gene. The CDR3 coding sequence is TGCGCCAGCAGCTTGGGGGCCCTACAGGGGACTTGGTACACCTTC. The encoded protein is CASSLGALQGTWYTF.

The rearrangement uses TRBV25-1 and TRBJ2-3; D is undetermined. CDR1 MGHDK and CDR2 SYGVNS come from the germline V gene. The CDR3 loop spans 15 amino acids. Between the trimmed V and J ends, which lost 4 bases and 7 bases, there was a span of 18 bases. DNA for the CDR3: TGTGCCAGCAGTGGCTGGGCTAGTTTGATGCATACGCAGTATTTT. This encodes CASSGWASLMHTQYF.

This chain uses TRBV7-2 with TRBJ2-5; a weak D match, TRBD1 (6 bases). This CDR3 is built from 15 residues. Germline-derived CDR1 and CDR2 are SGHTA and FQGNSA. V lost 3 bases and J lost 5, with 16 bases in between. The DNA for the CDR3 is TGTGCCAGCAGCTTTTACCGTGCTCAGGGGGAGACCCAGTACTTC. Translating it yields CASSFYRAQGETQYF.

The rearrangement links TRBV20-1 to TRBJ1-2; D may be TRBD1 (6 bases). The CDR3 runs 10 residues. Looked up from germline, CDR1 is DFQATT and CDR2 is SNEGSKA (reference sequence). Trimming left V 6 bases short and J 11 bases short, with 13 bases between. As DNA, the CDR3 is TGCAGTGCGTTAACAGGGCTGTACACCTTC. It yields the protein CSALTGLYTF.

V usage is TRBV5-1 and J usage is TRBJ1-6; tentatively, D is TRBD1 (6 bases). This CDR3 spans 16 amino acids. CDR1 and CDR2 from the germline V gene are SGHRS and YFSETQ. The V end lost 0 bases, the J end lost 6 bases, and 13 bases lay between the germline ends. The CDR3 bases are TGCGCCAGCAGCTTGGAGAGGGCAGGGGCTAATTCACCCCTCCACTTT. Protein: CASSLERAGANSPLHF. Full variable domain (outside the CDR3, taken from reference TRBV5-1 and TRBJ1-6): KAGVTQTPRYLIKTRGQQVTLSCSPISGHRSVSWYQQTPGQGLQFLFEYFSETQRNKGNFPGRFSGRQFSNSRSEMNVSTLELGDSALYLCASSLERAGANSPLHFGNGTRLTVT.

This chain connects TRBV2 to TRBJ2-3, with D perhaps TRBD1 (6 bases). CDR3 length: 15 residues. Germline CDR1 SNHLY, CDR2 FYNNEI. The V and J ends lost 1 base and 4 bases respectively, with 12 bases between them. The CDR3 sequence is CASSEVNRVADTQYF. In nucleotides, the CDR3 is TGTGCCAGCAGTGAAGTTAACAGGGTCGCAGATACGCAGTATTTT. Based on the CDR3 plus reference TRBV2 and TRBJ2-3, the full variable domain is EPEVTQTPSHQVTQMGQEVILRCVPISNHLYFYWYRQILGQKVEFLVSFYNNEISEKSEIFDDQFSVERPDGSNFTLKIRSTKLEDSAMYFCASSEVNRVADTQYFGPGTRLTVL.

The chain uses TRBV6-5 and TRBJ2-7; 10 nucleotides match TRBD1. The CDR3 length is 15 residues. Trimming at V came to 5 bases and at J to 1 base, leaving 5 bases not matched to a gene. Per germline, CDR1 MNHEY and CDR2 SVGAGI. The CDR3 is CASSRSGQGSYEQYF. CDR3 DNA: TGTGCCAGCAGTCGTTCGGGACAGGGGTCCTACGAGCAGTACTTC.

The chain employs TRBV28 and TRBJ2-3; D remains ambiguous. The germline V gene encodes CDR1 MDHEN and CDR2 SYDVKM. V was pared by 2 bases and J by 6 bases, with 3 bases between. The CDR3 is 11 amino acids. CDR3 region: CASSLRDTQYF. In DNA, the CDR3 is TGTGCCAGCAGTTTACGGGATACGCAGTATTTT.